This is a list of T cell receptor beta chains from one sample in a study of radiation and T cells in renal cell carcinoma. Produced via immunoSEQ multiplex PCR; TCRdb's table is partial and in-frame only. The profile shows roughly 58,000 clones, more than 60% of them singletons. The sequenced sample was blood, obtained from a patient whose treatment included radiotherapy and nephrectomy. Every receptor here comes from a man aged 60-69 years with renal cell carcinoma. CDR3s include the opening cysteine and the closing phenylalanine or tryptophan. Each record gives: CDR3 length, clone size, J gene, D gene, V gene, CDR3 protein, CDR3 DNA. A D gene is named only where the DNA matches it firmly. Clone size, where shown, is once, few, many, or a class for clones that have expanded.

16	NA	TRBJ2-1	TRBD2	TRBV6-6	CASTTQRAGVKGEQFF	TGTGCCAGCACCACGCAAAGAGCGGGAGTGAAGGGTGAGCAGTTCTTC
13	NA	TRBJ2-1	NA	TRBV14	CASSPRLPNEQFF	TGTGCCAGCAGCCCTAGGCTCCCCAATGAGCAGTTCTTC
13	once	TRBJ1-1	NA	TRBV10-1	CASSEFMNTEAFF	TGCGCCAGCAGTGAATTTATGAACACTGAAGCTTTCTTT
13	NA	TRBJ2-3	NA	TRBV4-3	CASSQERRDTQYF	TGCGCCAGCAGCCAAGAAAGAAGGGATACGCAGTATTTT
17	NA	TRBJ2-1	NA	TRBV18	CASSPDALVQGGDEQFF	TGTGCCAGCTCACCGGACGCACTGGTTCAGGGGGGAGATGAGCAGTTCTTC
19	NA	TRBJ2-6	TRBD1	TRBV12-5	CASGPPRDRGDSGANVLTF	TGTGCTAGTGGCCCTCCAAGGGACAGGGGTGATTCTGGGGCCAACGTCCTGACTTTC
14	NA	TRBJ2-7	NA	TRBV5-6	CASSGDRGLSEQYF	TGTGCCAGCAGCGGCGACAGGGGACTAAGCGAGCAGTACTTC
15	NA	TRBJ1-4	NA	TRBV5-1	CASRTATATNEKLFF	TGCGCCAGCAGGACAGCGACCGCAACTAATGAAAAACTGTTTTTT
15	NA	TRBJ1-5	NA	TRBV6-6	CASVPAGVRGQPQHF	TGTGCCAGCGTCCCGGCCGGGGTGAGGGGTCAGCCCCAGCATTTT
16	NA	TRBJ2-7	NA	TRBV10-3	CAISGRGAASSYEQYF	TGTGCCATCAGTGGCCGAGGAGCTGCCAGCTCCTACGAGCAGTACTTC
15	NA	TRBJ1-2	TRBD1	TRBV19	CASTGSRGRRDGYTF	TGTGCCAGTACCGGATCCAGGGGGCGACGGGATGGCTACACCTTC
15	NA	TRBJ2-2	NA	TRBV7-7	CATQEGGLRTGELFF	TGTGCCACCCAAGAGGGGGGGCTAAGAACCGGGGAGCTGTTTTTT
16	NA	TRBJ2-3	NA	TRBV5-1	CASSLDGSTSTDTQYF	TGCGCCAGCAGCTTGGATGGGTCCACTAGCACAGATACGCAGTATTTT
13	NA	TRBJ1-2	NA	TRBV30	CAWSRGRGNGYTF	TGTGCCTGGAGCCGGGGGCGGGGCAATGGCTACACCTTC
15	NA	TRBJ2-1	NA	TRBV2	CASIPGTSSYNEQFF	TGTGCCAGCATTCCCGGGACTTCCTCCTACAATGAGCAGTTCTTC
12	NA	TRBJ1-1	NA	TRBV5-8	CASSTTLVEAFF	TGTGCCAGCAGCACAACCCTGGTGGAGGCTTTCTTT
15	NA	TRBJ1-3	TRBD1	TRBV28	CASRNRGQGGNTIYF	TGTGCCAGCAGAAACCGAGGACAGGGGGGAAACACCATATATTTT
15	NA	TRBJ2-7	NA	TRBV5-1	CASSFGRAEGNEQYF	TGCGCCAGCAGCTTTGGCCGGGCGGAGGGAAACGAGCAGTACTTC
13	NA	TRBJ2-3	NA	TRBV6-4	CASSLERSDTQYF	TGTGCCAGCAGTCTCGAGAGGTCAGATACGCAGTATTTT
15	NA	TRBJ2-1	NA	TRBV6-5	CASSRTRHSYNEQFF	TGTGCCAGCAGTCGGACACGGCATAGCTACAATGAGCAGTTCTTC
19	NA	TRBJ1-6	NA	TRBV21-1	CASSKDGRTDRSYNSPLHF	TGTGCCAGCAGCAAAGATGGGAGGACAGACCGCTCCTATAATTCACCCCTCCACTTT
15	NA	TRBJ2-3	TRBD1	TRBV13	CASSLWDRGGDTQYF	TGTGCCAGCAGCTTGTGGGACAGGGGAGGAGATACGCAGTATTTT